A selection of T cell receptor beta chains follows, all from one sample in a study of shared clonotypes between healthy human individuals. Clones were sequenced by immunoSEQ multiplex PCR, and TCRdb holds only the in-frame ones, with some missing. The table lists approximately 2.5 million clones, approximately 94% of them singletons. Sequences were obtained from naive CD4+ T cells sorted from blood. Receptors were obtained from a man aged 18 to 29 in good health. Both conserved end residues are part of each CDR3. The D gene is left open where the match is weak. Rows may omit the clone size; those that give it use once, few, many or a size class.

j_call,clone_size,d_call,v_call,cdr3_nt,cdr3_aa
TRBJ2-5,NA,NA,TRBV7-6,TGTGCCAGCAGCTGGTCTTTGCGGGAGACCCAGTACTTC,CASSWSLRETQYF
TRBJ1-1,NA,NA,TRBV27,TGTGCCAGCAGTCCACAGGGTAGCACTGAAGCTTTCTTT,CASSPQGSTEAFF
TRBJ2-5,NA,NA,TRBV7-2,TGTGCCAGCAGCTTAGGTGGGCAGGGAAAAGAGACCCAGTACTTC,CASSLGGQGKETQYF
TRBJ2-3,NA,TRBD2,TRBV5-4,TGTGCCAGCTCCCTAGCGGGAGGAGATACGCAGTATTTT,CASSLAGGDTQYF
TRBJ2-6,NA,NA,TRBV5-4,TGTGCCAGCAGCTTGGGAAGAGACTCTGGGGCCAACGTCCTGACTTTC,CASSLGRDSGANVLTF
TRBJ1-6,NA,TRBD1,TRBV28,TGTGCCAGCAGCCTCACCGGACAGGGGACTTCACCCCTCCACTTT,CASSLTGQGTSPLHF
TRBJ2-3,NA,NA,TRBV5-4,TGTGCCAGCAGCTCTAGTGCAGATACGCAGTATTTT,CASSSSADTQYF
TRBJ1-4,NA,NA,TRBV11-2,TGTGCCAGCAGCTCGAGGTCCCAAAGCGAAAAACTGTTTTTT,CASSSRSQSEKLFF
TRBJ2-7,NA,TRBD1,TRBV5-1,TGCGCCAGCAGCTCGGAGCCGACAGGGGGTCCCTACGAGCAGTACTTC,CASSSEPTGGPYEQYF
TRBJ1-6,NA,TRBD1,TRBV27,TGTGCCAGCAGTCCTCGACAGGGTGGATCACCCCTCCACTTT,CASSPRQGGSPLHF
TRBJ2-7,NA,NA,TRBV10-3,TGTGCCATCAGTGATGGGGGATCCTACGAGCAGTACTTC,CAISDGGSYEQYF
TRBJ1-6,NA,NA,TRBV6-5,TGTGCCAGCTGCCGGGGCCGACAGAATTCACCCCTCCACTTT,CASCRGRQNSPLHF
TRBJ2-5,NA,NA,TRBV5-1,TGCGCCAGCAGCATGGGTGAGACCCAGTACTTC,CASSMGETQYF
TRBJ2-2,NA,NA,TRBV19,TGTGCCAGTAGTATAGTTCAGAACACCGGGGAGCTGTTTTTT,CASSIVQNTGELFF
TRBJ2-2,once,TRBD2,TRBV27,TGTGCCAGCAGACGACTAGCGGGGGACACGTCCCCCCTTCGGACCGGGGAGCTGTTTTTT,CASRRLAGDTSPLRTGELFF
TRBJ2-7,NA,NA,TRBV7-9,TGTGCCAGCAGCTTAGTTGGGGGACTGACCTACGAGCAGTACTTC,CASSLVGGLTYEQYF
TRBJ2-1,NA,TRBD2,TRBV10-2,TGCGCCAGCCAGCCCGCGGGGGGGCCTGCCAATGAGCAGTTCTTC,CASQPAGGPANEQFF
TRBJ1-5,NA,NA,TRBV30,TGTGCCTGGACGTCCGGGGGTGGTCAGCCCCAGCATTTT,CAWTSGGGQPQHF
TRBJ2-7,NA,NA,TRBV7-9,TGTGCCAGCAGCTTAAAGGGCGGGACTGGATTCTACGAGCAGTACTTC,CASSLKGGTGFYEQYF
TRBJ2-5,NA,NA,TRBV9,TGTGCCAGCAGCGTAGGCGACGCAAAGGAGACCCAGTACTTC,CASSVGDAKETQYF
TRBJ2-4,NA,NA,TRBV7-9,TGTGCCAGCAGCCTGGTCCTTAAGGACATTCAGTACTTC,CASSLVLKDIQYF
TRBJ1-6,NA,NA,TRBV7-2,TGTGCCAGCAGCTGGGGATCTGGGACGGGGGGTGAGGCCCTCCACTTT,CASSWGSGTGGEALHF
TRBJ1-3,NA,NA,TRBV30,TGTGCCTGGAGCGGTCGACAGGGAAACACCATATATTTT,CAWSGRQGNTIYF
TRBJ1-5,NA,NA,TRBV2,TGTGCCAGCAGTGAAGGAGTTACAGGGTGGAGCAATCAGCCCCAGCATTTT,CASSEGVTGWSNQPQHF
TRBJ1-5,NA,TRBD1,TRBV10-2,TGCGCCAGCAGCCGGGACAGGGATAGCAATCAGCCCCAGCATTTT,CASSRDRDSNQPQHF
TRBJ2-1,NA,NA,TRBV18,TGTGCCAGCTCACCTCAACTAGGACCCGATGAGCAGTTCTTC,CASSPQLGPDEQFF
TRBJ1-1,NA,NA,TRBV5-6,TGTGCCAGCAGCCTGCCCCCCGGGACGAACACTGAAGCTTTCTTT,CASSLPPGTNTEAFF
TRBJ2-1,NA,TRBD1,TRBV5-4,TGTGCCAGCAGCTCGCCGGGACAGGGTCCTCACAATGAGCAGTTCTTC,CASSSPGQGPHNEQFF
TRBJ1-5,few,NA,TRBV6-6,TGTGCCAGCAGTAGCCTGGGGAATAGCAATCAGCCCCAGCATTTT,CASSSLGNSNQPQHF
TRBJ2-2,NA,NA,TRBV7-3,TGTGCCAGCAGCTTACAGGGGAACACCGGGGAGCTGTTTTTT,CASSLQGNTGELFF
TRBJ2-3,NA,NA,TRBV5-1,TGCGCCAGCAGCTTGGAGGGTAAAAGCACAGATACGCAGTATTTT,CASSLEGKSTDTQYF
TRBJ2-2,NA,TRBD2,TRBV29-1,TGCAGCGTAGAAATAGCGGGCTCGAACACCGGGGAGCTGTTTTTT,CSVEIAGSNTGELFF
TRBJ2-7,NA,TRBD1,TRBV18,TGTGCCAGCTCACAGGGACAGCCCTACGAGCAGTACTTC,CASSQGQPYEQYF
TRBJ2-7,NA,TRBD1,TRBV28,TGTGCCAGCACCTCGGACAGGGACCAAACCGAGGGGTACTTC,CASTSDRDQTEGYF
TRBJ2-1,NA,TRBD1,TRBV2,TGTGCCAGCGGAGGACAGGGCCATGAGCAGTTCTTC,CASGGQGHEQFF
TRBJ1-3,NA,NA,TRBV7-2,TGTGCCAGCAGCCGACAGTCCTCTGGAAACACCATATATTTT,CASSRQSSGNTIYF
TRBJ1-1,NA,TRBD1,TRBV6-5,TGTGCCAGCTGCCGGGACAGGAACACTGAAGCTTTCTTT,CASCRDRNTEAFF
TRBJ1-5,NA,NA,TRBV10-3,TGTGCCATCAGTGAGTACGGGGGCAATCAGCCCCAGCATTTT,CAISEYGGNQPQHF
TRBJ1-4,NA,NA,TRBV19,TGTGCCAGTAGGGGGCCTGCCCCCTATGAAAAACTGTTTTTT,CASRGPAPYEKLFF
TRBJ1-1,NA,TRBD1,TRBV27,TGTGCCAGCAGTTCCGGACAGGCGATGAACACTGAAGCTTTCTTT,CASSSGQAMNTEAFF
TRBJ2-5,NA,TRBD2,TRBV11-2,TGTGCCAGCAGCCGGGACTATCAAGAGACCCAGTACTTC,CASSRDYQETQYF
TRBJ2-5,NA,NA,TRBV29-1,TGCAGCGTTGAAGTAGCAGGGGGAGGTCAGACCCAGTACTTC,CSVEVAGGGQTQYF